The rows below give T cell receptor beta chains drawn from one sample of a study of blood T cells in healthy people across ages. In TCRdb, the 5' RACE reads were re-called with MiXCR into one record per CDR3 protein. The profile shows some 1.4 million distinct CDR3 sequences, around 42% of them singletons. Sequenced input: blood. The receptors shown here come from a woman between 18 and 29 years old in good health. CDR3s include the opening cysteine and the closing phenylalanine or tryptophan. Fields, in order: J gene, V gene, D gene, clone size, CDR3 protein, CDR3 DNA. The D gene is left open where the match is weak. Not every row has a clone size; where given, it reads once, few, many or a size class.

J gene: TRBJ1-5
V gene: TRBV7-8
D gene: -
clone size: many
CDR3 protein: CASSLLSDANQPQHF
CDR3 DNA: TGTGCCAGCAGCTTACTCTCGGACGCTAATCAGCCCCAGCATTTT

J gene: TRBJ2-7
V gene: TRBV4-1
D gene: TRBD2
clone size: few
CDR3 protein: CASSQVLTSAKSSYEQYF
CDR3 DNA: TGCGCCAGCAGCCAAGTATTAACTAGCGCCAAAAGCTCCTACGAGCAGTACTTC

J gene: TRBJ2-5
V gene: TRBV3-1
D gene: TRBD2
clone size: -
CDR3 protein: CASSHHSGTYQETQYF
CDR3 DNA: TGTGCCAGCAGCCACCATAGCGGGACTTACCAAGAGACCCAGTACTTC

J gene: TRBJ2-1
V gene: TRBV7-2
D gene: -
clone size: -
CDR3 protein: CASSLAAPPPPYEQFF
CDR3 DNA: TGTGCCAGCAGCTTAGCTGCTCCCCCTCCCCCCTACGAGCAGTTCTTC

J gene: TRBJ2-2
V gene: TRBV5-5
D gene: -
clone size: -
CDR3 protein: CASSLFVDYTGELFF
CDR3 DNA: TGTGCCAGCAGCTTGTTTGTTGACTACACCGGGGAGCTGTTTTTT

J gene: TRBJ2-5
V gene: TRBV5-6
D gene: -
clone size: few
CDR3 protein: CASSRRRDQETQYF
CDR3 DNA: TGTGCCAGCAGCAGACGAAGGGACCAAGAGACCCAGTACTTC

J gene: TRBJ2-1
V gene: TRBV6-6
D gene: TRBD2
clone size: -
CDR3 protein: CASRGVRGADNEQFF
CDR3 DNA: TGTGCCAGCCGAGGTGTGCGGGGGGCCGACAATGAGCAGTTCTTC

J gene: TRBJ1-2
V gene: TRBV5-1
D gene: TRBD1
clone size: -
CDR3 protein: CASSWATGEYGYTF
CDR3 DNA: TGCGCCAGCAGCTGGGCGACAGGGGAATATGGCTACACCTTC

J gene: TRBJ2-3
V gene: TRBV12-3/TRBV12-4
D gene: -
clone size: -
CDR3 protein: CASSLTSRNQDTQYF
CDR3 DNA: TGTGCCAGCAGTTTAACTAGCCGGAACCAAGATACGCAGTATTTT

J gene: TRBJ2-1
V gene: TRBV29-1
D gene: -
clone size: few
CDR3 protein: CSVAGGEQFF
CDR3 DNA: TGCAGCGTTGCGGGTGGTGAGCAGTTCTTC

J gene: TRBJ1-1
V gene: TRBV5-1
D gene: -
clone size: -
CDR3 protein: CASSESTGRVRTEAFF
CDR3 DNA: TGCGCCAGCAGCGAATCTACAGGGAGGGTAAGGACTGAAGCTTTCTTT

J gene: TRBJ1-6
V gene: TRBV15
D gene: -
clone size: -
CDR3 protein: CATSGQGGSPLHF
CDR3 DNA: TGTGCCACCAGTGGGCAGGGAGGATCACCCCTCCACTTT

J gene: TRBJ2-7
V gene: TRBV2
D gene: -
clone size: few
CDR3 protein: CASSGGVYEQYF
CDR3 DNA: TGTGCCAGCAGTGGCGGCGTCTACGAGCAGTACTTC

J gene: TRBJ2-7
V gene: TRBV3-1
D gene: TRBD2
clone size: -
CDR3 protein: CASSQDKRGRYEQYF
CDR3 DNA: TGTGCCAGCAGCCAAGATAAGCGGGGGCGCTACGAGCAGTACTTC

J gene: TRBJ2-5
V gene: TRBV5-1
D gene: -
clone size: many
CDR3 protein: CASSLVQIQETQYF
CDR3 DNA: TGCGCCAGCAGCTTGGTCCAAATTCAAGAGACCCAGTACTTC

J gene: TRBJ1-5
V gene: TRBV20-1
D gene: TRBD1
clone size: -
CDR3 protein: CSASRAGGSNQPQHF
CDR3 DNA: TGCAGTGCTAGCAGGGCAGGGGGTAGCAATCAGCCCCAGCATTTT

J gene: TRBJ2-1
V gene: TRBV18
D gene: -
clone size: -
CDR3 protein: CASSPSRAYNEQFF
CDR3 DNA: TGTGCCAGCTCACCATCGAGGGCCTACAATGAGCAGTTCTTC

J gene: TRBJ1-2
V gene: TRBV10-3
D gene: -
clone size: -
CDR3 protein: CAISVEAGRGYTF
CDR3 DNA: TGTGCCATCAGTGTAGAGGCGGGTCGTGGCTACACCTTC

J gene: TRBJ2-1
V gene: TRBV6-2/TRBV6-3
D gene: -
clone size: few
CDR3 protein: CASRPLQDSYNEQFF
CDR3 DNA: TGTGCCAGCAGACCTCTGCAGGACTCCTACAATGAGCAGTTCTTC

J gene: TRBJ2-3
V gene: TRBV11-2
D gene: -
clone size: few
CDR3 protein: CASSQSTQSPRLDTQYF
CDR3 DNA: TGTGCCAGCAGCCAAAGTACACAGTCCCCCCGATTGGATACGCAGTATTTT

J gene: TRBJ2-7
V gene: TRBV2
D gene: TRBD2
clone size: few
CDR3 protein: CASSDGFSTSGSDEQYF
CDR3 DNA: TGTGCCAGCAGTGATGGGTTTAGTACTAGCGGGAGCGACGAGCAGTACTTC

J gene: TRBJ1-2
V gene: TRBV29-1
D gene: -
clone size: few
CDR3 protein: CSALGENYCYTF
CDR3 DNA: TGCAGCGCCCTCGGGGAGAACTATTGCTACACCTTC

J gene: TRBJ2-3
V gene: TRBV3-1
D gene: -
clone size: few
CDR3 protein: CASSQVRGGMADTQYF
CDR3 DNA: TGTGCCAGCAGCCAAGTTAGGGGCGGGATGGCAGATACGCAGTATTTT

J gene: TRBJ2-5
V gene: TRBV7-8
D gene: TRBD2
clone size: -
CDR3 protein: CASSGGRIRLAAETQYF
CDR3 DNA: TGTGCCAGCAGCGGAGGTCGGATCAGGCTAGCGGCAGAGACCCAGTACTTC

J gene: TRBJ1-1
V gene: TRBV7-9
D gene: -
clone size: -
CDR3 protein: CASTAGRAMNTEAFF
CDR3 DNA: TGTGCCAGCACCGCGGGCAGGGCTATGAACACTGAAGCTTTCTTT

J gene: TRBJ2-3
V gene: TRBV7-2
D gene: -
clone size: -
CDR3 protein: CASSLDQTTDTQYF
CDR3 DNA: TGTGCCAGCAGCTTAGACCAAACCACAGATACGCAGTATTTT

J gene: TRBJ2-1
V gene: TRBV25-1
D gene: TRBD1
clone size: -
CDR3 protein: CASTATPGQGLELEQFF
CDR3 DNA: TGTGCCAGCACTGCCACTCCGGGACAGGGCCTGGAACTTGAGCAGTTCTTC

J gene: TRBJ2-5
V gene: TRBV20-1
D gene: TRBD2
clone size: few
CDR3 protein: CSARQTSGPQETQYF
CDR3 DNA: TGCAGTGCTAGACAGACTAGCGGGCCGCAAGAGACCCAGTACTTC